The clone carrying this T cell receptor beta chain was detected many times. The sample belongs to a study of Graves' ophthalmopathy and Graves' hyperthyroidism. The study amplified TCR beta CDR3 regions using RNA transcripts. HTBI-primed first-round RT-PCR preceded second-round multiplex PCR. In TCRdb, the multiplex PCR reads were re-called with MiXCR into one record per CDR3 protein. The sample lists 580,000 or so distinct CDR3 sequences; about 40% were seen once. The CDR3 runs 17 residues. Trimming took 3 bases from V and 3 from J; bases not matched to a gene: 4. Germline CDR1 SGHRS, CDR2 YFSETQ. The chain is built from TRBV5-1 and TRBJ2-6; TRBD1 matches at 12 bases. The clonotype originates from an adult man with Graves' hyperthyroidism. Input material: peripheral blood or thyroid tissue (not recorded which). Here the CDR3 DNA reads TGCGCCAGCAGCTGGGGACAGGGGGCTGGTGGGGCCAACGTCCTGACTTTC. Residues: CASSWGQGAGGANVLTF.